The rows below give T cell receptor beta chains drawn from one sample of a study of PD-1 blockade in classical Hodgkin lymphoma. Repertoires were generated with immunoSEQ multiplex PCR, while TCRdb's copy carries only in-frame clones and drops some. The sample gives tens of thousands of clones, around 94% of which show up once; approximately 3.9% is in the top ten. The source material was peripheral blood mononuclear cells (PBMCs). Every receptor here comes from a human donor with classical Hodgkin lymphoma. Both conserved end residues are part of each CDR3. A D gene is named only where the DNA matches it firmly. Rows give clone size only sometimes, using once, few, many, or a class for an expanded clone.

d_call j_call clone_size v_call cdr3_nt cdr3_aa
TRBD1 TRBJ1-5 few TRBV27 TGTGCCAGCAGTTCGGTGGACAGGGGCCCGAATCAGCCCCAGCATTTT CASSSVDRGPNQPQHF
TRBD1 TRBJ1-5 NA TRBV6-1 TGTGCCAGCAGTGGCCGGGACAGGGGATATAGCAATCAGCCCCAGCATTTT CASSGRDRGYSNQPQHF
TRBD2 TRBJ2-3 NA TRBV18 TGTGCCAGCTCACCACCGACTAGCGGGGGAATAGATACGCAGTATTTT CASSPPTSGGIDTQYF
NA TRBJ1-2 NA TRBV6-5 TGTGCCAGCAGTTACTCCGGACAGTATGGCTACACCTTC CASSYSGQYGYTF
NA TRBJ1-1 NA TRBV19 TGTGCCAGTAGTATACAGGGTCTCCACACTGAAGCTTTCTTT CASSIQGLHTEAFF
NA TRBJ2-7 NA TRBV10-3 TGTGCCATCAGTGGTAACAGGTCTCGAGACGAGCAGTACTTC CAISGNRSRDEQYF
NA TRBJ2-6 NA TRBV5-1 TGCGCCAGCAGTTCTGGGGCCAACGTCCTGACTTTC CASSSGANVLTF
NA TRBJ1-6 NA TRBV4-1 TGCGCCAGCAGCCCAACACCCGGGAGGCGGGATTCACCCCTCCACTTT CASSPTPGRRDSPLHF
NA TRBJ1-1 NA TRBV6-5 TGTGCCAGCAGTTATTCCATGAACACTGAAGCTTTCTTT CASSYSMNTEAFF
NA TRBJ1-1 NA TRBV7-2 TGTGCCAGCAGCTTAGCCCCGAACACTGAAGCTTTCTTT CASSLAPNTEAFF
TRBD1 TRBJ1-1 NA TRBV28 TGTGCCAGCAGTCCCCGACAGGGGAACACTGAAGCTTTCTTT CASSPRQGNTEAFF